Listed here are 9 T cell receptor beta chains from one sample, sequenced in a study of neoadjuvant nivolumab and ipilimumab in lung cancer. Here immunoSEQ multiplex PCR was the method, and the copy in TCRdb shows in-frame clones only, minus some. Of about 18,000 clones listed, under 85% are singletons. The sequenced sample was tumor tissue, obtained after neoadjuvant nivolumab, alone or with ipilimumab, at or shortly before surgery. The receptors originated from an adult with non-small cell lung cancer.

The J gene is TRBJ2-4, the V gene TRBV5-4; 10 nucleotides line up with TRBD1. With 1 base clipped from V and 5 bases from J, the junction kept 9 bases outside the gene matches. Germline CDR1 is SGHNT and CDR2 is YYREEE (reference sequence). This CDR3 has 17 amino acids. In DNA form, the CDR3 reads TGTGCCAGCAGCTTGTTGACAGGGGGCGTCGGGCAAAACATTCAGTACTTC. Its protein product is CASSLLTGGVGQNIQYF. The whole variable domain, remainder taken from reference TRBV5-4 and TRBJ2-4, is ETGVTQSPTHLIKTRGQQVTLRCSSQSGHNTVSWYQQALGQGPQFIFQYYREEENGRGNFPPRFSGLQFPNYSSELNVNALELDDSALYLCASSLLTGGVGQNIQYFGAGTRLSVL.

The gene calls are TRBV28 and TRBJ2-6; no clear D. CDR3 size: 14 residues. Germline-derived CDR1 and CDR2 are MDHEN and SYDVKM. V gave up 6 bases and J gave up 4 bases, with 10 bases separating them. CDR3 in amino acids: CASSVGPGANVLTF. CDR3 DNA sequence: TGTGCCAGCAGCGTCGGTCCCGGGGCCAACGTCCTGACTTTC. Full variable domain (outside the CDR3, taken from reference TRBV28 and TRBJ2-6): DVKVTQSSRYLVKRTGEKVFLECVQDMDHENMFWYRQDPGLGLRLIYFSYDVKMKEKGDIPEGYSVSREKKERFSLILESASTNQTSMYLCASSVGPGANVLTFGAGSRLTVL.

The chain uses TRBV25-1 and TRBJ2-3; no definite D call. The CDR3 spans 11 residues. Germline values: CDR1 MGHDK, CDR2 SYGVNS. V was trimmed by 4 bases and J by 3 bases, leaving 2 bases between them. In DNA, the CDR3 is TGTGCCAGCAGTGTTACAGATACGCAGTATTTT. Amino acid sequence: CASSVTDTQYF.

This sequence joins TRBV19 and TRBJ1-2, with 8 bases identical to TRBD1. The V gene end was trimmed by 5 bases and the J gene end by 4 bases; junction bases not matched to a gene: 12. Germline V gene data show CDR1 as LNHDA and CDR2 as SQIVND (reference sequence). This CDR3 region has 16 residues. The CDR3 sequence: CASSHPGQGGGYGYTF. Here the CDR3 DNA reads TGTGCCAGTAGTCATCCCGGACAGGGAGGAGGCTATGGCTACACCTTC.

The rearrangement links TRBV14 to TRBJ2-7; D gene unclear. This CDR3 region has 14 residues. V gave up 0 bases and J gave up 1 base, with 7 bases separating them. Germline V gene data show CDR1 as SGHDN and CDR2 as FVKESK. The CDR3 DNA reads as TGTGCCAGCAGCCAAGATCTGGTGTCCTACGAGCAGTACTTC. This translates into CASSQDLVSYEQYF.

The CDR3 bases are TGTGCCAGCAGTTCCGACAACAGGGCCCAAGCTTTCTTT. This translates into CASSSDNRAQAFF. This chain connects TRBV25-1 to TRBJ1-1; possible D gene TRBD1, 6 bases. Germline V gene sequence: CDR1 MGHDK, CDR2 SYGVNS. V was trimmed by 5 bases and J by 9 bases, leaving 16 bases between them. This CDR3 comprises 13 residues. Looking up the rest from reference TRBV25-1 and TRBJ1-1 gives the full variable domain: EADIYQTPRYLVIGTGKKITLECSQTMGHDKMYWYQQDPGMELHLIHYSYGVNSTEKGDLSSESTVSRIRTEHFPLTLESARPSHTSQYLCASSSDNRAQAFFGQGTRLTVV.

The chain is built from TRBV5-1 and TRBJ2-7; D possibly matches TRBD1 or TRBD2 (5 bases each). Trimming stripped 5 bases from V and 2 bases from J, with 17 bases between. Germline CDR1 reads SGHRS; CDR2 reads YFSETQ. The CDR3 length is 15 residues. The CDR3 DNA reads TGCGCCAGCAGTCTGGGTGGGGGTTCCCCCTACGAGCAGTACTTC. Its protein is CASSLGGGSPYEQYF.

The chain joins TRBV5-1 to TRBJ2-7, with 9 bases lining up with TRBD1. Germline lookup yields CDR1 SGHRS and CDR2 YFSETQ. The CDR3 is 19 residues long. Trimming cost V 0 bases and J 1 base; bases outside gene matches: 14. The CDR3 reads CASSLAPSAGGQGSYEQYF. DNA for the CDR3: TGCGCCAGCAGCTTGGCTCCATCGGCCGGCGGACAGGGGTCCTACGAGCAGTACTTC.

The chain couples TRBV5-6 to TRBJ1-4; D ambiguous. The V gene's germline CDR1 is SGHDT and CDR2 YYEEEE. V was cut by 3 bases and J by 5 bases, with 17 bases left in between. The CDR3 extends over 16 amino acids. The CDR3 spells CASSSLRGRQNEKLFF. The CDR3 DNA sequence: TGTGCCAGCAGCTCTCTCAGAGGCAGGCAAAATGAAAAACTGTTTTTT.